Listed below are T cell receptor beta chains from one sample, sequenced in a study of OX40 agonist ivuxolimab in advanced cancers. TCRdb's table, derived via immunoSEQ multiplex PCR, lists solely in-frame clones and lacks some. The sample lists about 43,000 clones; 86% were seen once. The sequencing used CD4+ or CD8+ T cells sorted from blood, collected in a trial of the OX40 agonist ivuxolimab. Receptors originate from an adult with an advanced solid tumor such as melanoma, head and neck, liver or kidney cancer. The CDR3 runs from the conserved cysteine through the conserved F or W. A D gene is named only where the DNA matches it firmly. Rows give clone size only sometimes, using once, few, many, or a class for an expanded clone.

V gene	D gene	J gene	clone size	CDR3 protein	CDR3 DNA
TRBV4-3	-	TRBJ2-7	-	CASSQEHIGSYEQYF	TGCGCCAGCAGCCAAGAACACATCGGGAGCTACGAGCAGTACTTC
TRBV9	-	TRBJ2-1	-	CASGDRGAGGNEQFF	TGTGCCAGCGGGGACCGGGGCGCTGGGGGGAATGAGCAGTTCTTC
TRBV28	TRBD1	TRBJ2-7	-	CASRGTGGAYEQYF	TGTGCCAGCAGGGGGACAGGTGGAGCCTACGAGCAGTACTTC
TRBV27	-	TRBJ1-1	-	CASSLSRGSNTEAFF	TGTGCCAGCAGTTTATCGAGAGGTAGCAACACTGAAGCTTTCTTT
TRBV27	-	TRBJ1-5	-	CASSYGGGEPQHF	TGTGCCAGCAGTTACGGAGGAGGGGAGCCCCAGCATTTT
TRBV4-1	-	TRBJ2-1	-	CASSLHRALEQFF	TGCGCCAGCAGCCTCCACCGGGCCCTTGAGCAGTTCTTC
TRBV21-1	-	TRBJ2-2	-	CASSKAGTGYQDANTGELFF	TGTGCCAGCAGCAAAGCAGGGACAGGCTACCAAGACGCGAACACCGGGGAGCTGTTTTTT
TRBV5-4	-	TRBJ2-7	-	CASSSGTYEQYF	TGTGCCAGCAGCTCGGGCACCTACGAGCAGTACTTC
TRBV14	-	TRBJ2-1	-	CASSHTVDNEQFF	TGTGCCAGCAGCCACACAGTAGATAATGAGCAGTTCTTC
TRBV28	-	TRBJ1-1	-	CASSLSGTEAFF	TGTGCCAGCAGTCTCTCGGGGACTGAAGCTTTCTTT
TRBV19	TRBD1	TRBJ1-1	once	CASSPPPRQGGTEAFF	TGTGCCAGTAGTCCGCCCCCTCGACAGGGGGGAACTGAAGCTTTCTTT
TRBV9	TRBD1	TRBJ1-2	-	CASSAGTGSSYGYTF	TGTGCCAGCAGCGCCGGGACAGGGAGTAGTTATGGCTACACCTTC
TRBV6-1	-	TRBJ1-2	-	CASSESHLYGYTF	TGTGCCAGCAGTGAGAGTCACCTTTATGGCTACACCTTC
TRBV27	TRBD1	TRBJ1-1	-	CASRTGVTEAFF	TGTGCCAGCAGGACAGGGGTAACTGAAGCTTTCTTT
TRBV7-8	-	TRBJ1-2	-	CASSLAMGGPGYTF	TGTGCCAGCAGCTTAGCGATGGGGGGGCCTGGCTACACCTTC
TRBV27	-	TRBJ2-1	-	CASSLSNYHEQFF	TGTGCCAGCAGTTTATCGAATTACCATGAGCAGTTCTTC
TRBV6-1	TRBD2	TRBJ2-3	-	CASSAAGTSGIGADTQYF	TGTGCCAGCAGTGCCGCCGGGACTAGCGGCATTGGGGCAGATACGCAGTATTTT
TRBV6-5	TRBD1	TRBJ2-7	-	CASSYGQGSYEQYF	TGTGCCAGCAGTTACGGACAGGGTTCCTACGAGCAGTACTTC
TRBV29-1	-	TRBJ1-2	-	CSVEDQPGGKIYGYTF	TGCAGCGTTGAAGATCAACCGGGTGGGAAGATCTATGGCTACACCTTC
TRBV6-5	TRBD1	TRBJ2-7	-	CASSYGQGAEQYF	TGTGCCAGCAGTTACGGGCAGGGGGCCGAGCAGTACTTC
TRBV7-2	TRBD1	TRBJ2-7	-	CASSFFQGVSYEQYF	TGTGCCAGCAGCTTTTTTCAGGGGGTTTCCTACGAGCAGTACTTC
TRBV7-9	TRBD2	TRBJ2-4	-	CASSSLAGENIQYF	TGTGCCAGCAGTTCCCTAGCGGGGGAGAACATTCAGTACTTC
TRBV7-9	TRBD1	TRBJ2-1	-	CASSVRGAGQGVF	TGTGCCAGCAGCGTAAGAGGTGCGGGACAGGGCGTCTTC
TRBV5-1	-	TRBJ2-3	-	CASSWGGQPLLDTQYF	TGCGCCAGCAGCTGGGGTGGACAGCCGCTCCTTGATACGCAGTATTTT
TRBV13	TRBD1	TRBJ1-2	-	CASSRRDSEYYGYTF	TGTGCCAGCAGCCGTCGGGACAGCGAATACTATGGCTACACCTTC
TRBV10-3	-	TRBJ1-1	-	CAISEGLGGPNTEAFF	TGTGCCATCAGTGAGGGCCTAGGAGGGCCCAACACTGAAGCTTTCTTT
TRBV27	-	TRBJ1-1	once	CASSFPGGTEAFF	TGTGCCAGCAGTTTCCCGGGGGGCACTGAAGCTTTCTTT
TRBV11-2	-	TRBJ1-3	once	CASSFAAVWGNTIYF	TGTGCCAGCAGCTTCGCGGCCGTATGGGGAAACACCATATATTTT